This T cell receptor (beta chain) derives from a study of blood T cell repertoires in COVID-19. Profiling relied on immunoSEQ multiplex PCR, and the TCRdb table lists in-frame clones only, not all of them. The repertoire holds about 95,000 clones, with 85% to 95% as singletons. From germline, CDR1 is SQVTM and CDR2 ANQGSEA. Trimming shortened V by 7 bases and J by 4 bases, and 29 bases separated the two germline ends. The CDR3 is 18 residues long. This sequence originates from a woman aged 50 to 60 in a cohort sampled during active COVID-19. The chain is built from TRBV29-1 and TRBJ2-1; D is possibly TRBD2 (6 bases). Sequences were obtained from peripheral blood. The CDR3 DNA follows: TGCAGCGCCCGTGGTGGAGGGTTTGGGGGGAGAGGGTACAATGAGCAGTTCTTC. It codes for CSARGGGFGGRGYNEQFF.